The sequence of this T cell receptor beta chain was determined in a study of blood T cell repertoires in COVID-19. Seattle cases were enrolled at active infection and followed longitudinally. Produced via immunoSEQ multiplex PCR; TCRdb's table is partial and in-frame only. The top ten hold around 16% of the sample, which has roughly 290,000 clones, about 80% seen once. The sample consisted of peripheral blood. The TCR comes from a person aged 65 to 85 with COVID-19, enrolled during active disease.

CDR3 in amino acids: CASSQPGVSNYGYTF. Written as DNA, the CDR3 is TGTGCCAGCAGCCAACCAGGGGTCTCAAACTATGGCTACACCTTC. The rearrangement uses TRBV4-2 and TRBJ1-2, with a possible D match to TRBD1 (6 bases). The V end lost 2 bases, the J end lost 2 bases, and 12 bases lay between the germline ends. The CDR3 is 15 amino acids. Germline CDR1 is LGHNA and CDR2 is YNFKEQ.